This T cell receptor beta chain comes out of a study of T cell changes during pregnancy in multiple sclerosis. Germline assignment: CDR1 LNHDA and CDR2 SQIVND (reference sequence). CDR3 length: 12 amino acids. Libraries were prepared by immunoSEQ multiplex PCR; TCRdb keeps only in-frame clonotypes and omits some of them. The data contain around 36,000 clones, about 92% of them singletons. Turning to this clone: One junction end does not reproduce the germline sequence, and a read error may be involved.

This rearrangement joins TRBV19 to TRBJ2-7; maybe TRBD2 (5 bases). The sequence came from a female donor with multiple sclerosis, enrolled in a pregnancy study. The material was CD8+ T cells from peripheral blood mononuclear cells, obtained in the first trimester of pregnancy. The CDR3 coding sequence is TGTGCCAGTGAGGGCCGGTCCTTCGAGCAGTACTTC. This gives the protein CASEGRSFEQYF.